This T cell receptor beta chain was captured by sequencing in a study of monozygotic twins with inflammatory bowel disease. Note on this clonotype: What it binds is not known.

Template switching was used to attach UMIs, which incorporated a 6-nucleotide sample barcode. For each CDR3 protein, TCRdb gives one entry from its re-call of the 5' RACE reads, without DNA. Its table lists about 440,000 distinct CDR3 sequences. Germline-derived CDR1 and CDR2 are MDHEN and SYDVKM. The CDR3 has 14 residues. General study results and limits: Differences in immunosuppressive treatment may have been a source of added variability in patient repertoires. Repertoire likeness was no different across concordant and discordant twins, perhaps owing to restricted power. Against healthy co-twins, IBD patients had lower TCRbeta diversity (measured by inverse Simpson).

The rearrangement uses TRBV28 and TRBJ2-3; the TCRdb D gene call, TRBD1, has no DNA to confirm it. The sample consisted of blood. This clonotype was obtained from a human donor with ulcerative colitis or Crohn's disease, or a healthy co-twin of an affected twin (not recorded which). The CDR3 protein is CASSTTRQTDTQYF.